The present TCR beta chain was sequenced within a study of blood T cell repertoires in COVID-19. About the research overall: Researchers got acute and convalescent COVID-19 samples from the United States, Italy and Spain.

This CDR3 has 15 residues. The V gene's germline CDR1 is SGHRS and CDR2 YFSETQ. V was trimmed by 4 bases and J by 7 bases, leaving 18 bases between them. Repertoires were generated with immunoSEQ multiplex PCR, while TCRdb's copy carries only in-frame clones and drops some. The sample has about 150,000 clones; roughly 87% are singletons. The sample consisted of PBMCs or T cells enriched from blood (not recorded which). This chain connects TRBV5-1 to TRBJ2-1, with a possible D match to TRBD1 (5 bases). The clonotype originates from a woman aged 40-49 years who had been exposed to COVID-19. Here the CDR3 DNA reads TGCGCCAGCAGCCACGGACAAGGTTCCGGGAATGAGCAGTTCTTC. Its protein product is CASSHGQGSGNEQFF.